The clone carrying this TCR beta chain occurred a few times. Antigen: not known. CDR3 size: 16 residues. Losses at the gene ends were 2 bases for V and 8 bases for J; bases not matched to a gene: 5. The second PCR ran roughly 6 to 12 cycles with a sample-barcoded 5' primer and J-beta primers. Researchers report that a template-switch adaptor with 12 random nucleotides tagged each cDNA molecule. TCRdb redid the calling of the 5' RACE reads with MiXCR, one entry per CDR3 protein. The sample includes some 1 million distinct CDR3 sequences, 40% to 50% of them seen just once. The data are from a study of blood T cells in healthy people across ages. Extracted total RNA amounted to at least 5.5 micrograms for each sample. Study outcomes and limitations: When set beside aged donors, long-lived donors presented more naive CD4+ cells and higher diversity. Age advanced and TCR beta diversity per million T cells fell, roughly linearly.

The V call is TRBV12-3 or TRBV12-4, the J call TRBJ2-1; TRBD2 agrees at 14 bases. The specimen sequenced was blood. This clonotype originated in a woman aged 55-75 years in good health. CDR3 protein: CASSLIGLAGGYEQFF. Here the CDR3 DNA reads TGTGCCAGCAGTTTAATAGGACTAGCGGGAGGCTATGAGCAGTTCTTC.